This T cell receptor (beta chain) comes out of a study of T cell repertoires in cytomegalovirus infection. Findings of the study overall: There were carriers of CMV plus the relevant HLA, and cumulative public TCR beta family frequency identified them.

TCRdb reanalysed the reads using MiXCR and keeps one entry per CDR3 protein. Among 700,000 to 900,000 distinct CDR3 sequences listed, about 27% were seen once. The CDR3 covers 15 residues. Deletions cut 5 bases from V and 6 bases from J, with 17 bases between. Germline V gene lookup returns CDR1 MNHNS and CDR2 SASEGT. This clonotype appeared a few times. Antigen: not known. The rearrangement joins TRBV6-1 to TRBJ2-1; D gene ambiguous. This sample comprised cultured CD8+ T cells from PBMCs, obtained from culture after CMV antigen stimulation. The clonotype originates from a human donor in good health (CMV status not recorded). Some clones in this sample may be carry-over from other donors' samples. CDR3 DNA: TGTGCCAGCAGTTTAAGTACTTTGCCATCCAATGAGCAGTTCTTC. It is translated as CASSLSTLPSNEQFF.